This T cell receptor beta chain was captured in a study of blood T cell repertoires in COVID-19 (dated by TCRdb to the early 2020s). For the wider study: Collaborator samples came from the United States, Italy and Spain and covered acute and convalescent phases of COVID-19. The material from the prospective study consisted of cDNA or gDNA derived from T cells, B-cell-depleted T cells, or PBMCs. The dataset comprised deeply sampled blood TCRbeta repertoires from subjects exposed to, actively infected with, or recovered from COVID-19. A freely available public database, intended as a resource for researchers studying the immune response to SARS-CoV-2, is where the repertoires were released. The samples were drawn from two sources: the first 160 participants of the ongoing ImmuneRACE study, and 1,000 to 1,500 subjects contributed by 6 global collaborators. Nearly every sample came with metadata listing a de-identified subject ID, COVID-19 status, age in years and sex. Where available, HLA class I and class II types were taken from metadata supplied by the sample provider and were not determined by assay-based typing. Study-level results and caveats: The amount of clinical and demographic metadata varied by source and participant and was provided uncurated.

Samples from volunteer blood donors who had recovered from COVID-19 were contributed by a second Seattle source. Whole blood was collected in K2EDTA tubes by collaborating institutions according to the institutions' own protocols. For TCRbeta analysis, collaborators shipped samples as frozen whole blood, isolated PBMCs, or DNA extracted from either of those sample types. CDR1 and CDR2 are drawn from the germline V gene: SNHLY, FYNNEI. V loses 6 bases of germline sequence and J loses 5 bases, and the interval between the two ends is 14 bases. The CDR3, cysteine through phenylalanine, is 13 amino acids long. The kept DNA is CDR3 alone, 39 bases in frame from the first base. TCRbeta CDR3 regions were amplified from genomic DNA by means of the immunoSEQ Assay, a bias-controlled multiplex PCR. Turning to the authors' computational methods: Nucleated cell counts per sample were estimated from amplification of reference gene primers within the assay. To quantify the absolute abundance of each unique TCRbeta CDR3 rearrangement, sequence reads were collapsed and filtered. For each sample, productive Simpson clonality was calculated by taking the square root of Simpson's diversity index across productive rearrangements. The table comes from immuneACCESS by way of TCRdb, which keeps in-frame sequences with V and J called. Part of the clones is missing from these tables; in studies checked, under half for an unresolved V gene and the rest for unknown reasons. V and J calls and clone size are copied from that table; D and trimming were computed from the DNA. This sample holds around 300,000 clones; under 90% were observed only once. Roughly 0.96% of the sample comes from the top ten.

Concerning this clone: Its antigen is not yet known. No much larger clonotype is one base removed from it; base qualities were not supplied.

The sequence came from a woman aged 35 to 49 who had recovered from COVID-19. The chain is assembled from TRBV2 and TRBJ2-7; TRBD1 might be the D gene, on 6 matching bases. Sequencing was performed on peripheral blood. The CDR3 here reads CASRGGQRNEQYF. The bases are TGTGCCAGCAGAGGCGGACAGCGAAACGAGCAGTACTTC.